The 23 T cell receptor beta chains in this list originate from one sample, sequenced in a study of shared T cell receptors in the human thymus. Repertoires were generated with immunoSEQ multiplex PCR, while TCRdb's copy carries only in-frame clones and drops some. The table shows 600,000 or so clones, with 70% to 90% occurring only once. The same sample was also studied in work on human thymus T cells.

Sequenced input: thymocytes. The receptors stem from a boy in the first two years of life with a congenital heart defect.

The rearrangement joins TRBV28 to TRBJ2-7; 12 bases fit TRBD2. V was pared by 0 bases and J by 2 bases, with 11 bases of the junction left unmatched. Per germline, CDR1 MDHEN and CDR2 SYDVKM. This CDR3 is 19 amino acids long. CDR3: CASSLWRWTSGTSAYEQYF. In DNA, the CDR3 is TGTGCCAGCAGTTTATGGAGGTGGACTAGCGGGACCTCCGCCTACGAGCAGTACTTC.

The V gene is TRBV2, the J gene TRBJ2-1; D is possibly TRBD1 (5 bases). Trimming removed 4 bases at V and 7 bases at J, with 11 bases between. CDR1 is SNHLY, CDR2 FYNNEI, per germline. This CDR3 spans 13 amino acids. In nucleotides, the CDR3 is TGTGCCAGCAGTGCAGCACGGACAAATGAGCAGTTCTTC. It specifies CASSAARTNEQFF.

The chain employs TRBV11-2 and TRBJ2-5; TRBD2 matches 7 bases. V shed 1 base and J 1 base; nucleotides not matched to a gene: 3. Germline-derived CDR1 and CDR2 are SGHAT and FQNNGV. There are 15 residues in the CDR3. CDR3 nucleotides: TGTGCCAGCAGCTTAGTTTCTAGCGGCCAAGAGACCCAGTACTTC. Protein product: CASSLVSSGQETQYF.

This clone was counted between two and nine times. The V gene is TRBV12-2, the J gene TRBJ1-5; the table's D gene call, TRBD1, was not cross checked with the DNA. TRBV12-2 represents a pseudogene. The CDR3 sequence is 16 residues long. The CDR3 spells CASRLEDRGRNQPQHF. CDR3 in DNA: TGTGCAAGTCGCTTAGAGGACAGGGGGCGAAATCAGCCCCAGCATTTT.

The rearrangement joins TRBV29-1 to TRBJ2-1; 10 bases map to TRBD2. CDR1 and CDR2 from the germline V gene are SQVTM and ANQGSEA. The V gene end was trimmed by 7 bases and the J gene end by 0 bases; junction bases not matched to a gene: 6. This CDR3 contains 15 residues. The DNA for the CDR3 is TGCAGCGCAGCTAGCGGGGGTAACTCCTACAATGAGCAGTTCTTC. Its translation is CSAASGGNSYNEQFF.

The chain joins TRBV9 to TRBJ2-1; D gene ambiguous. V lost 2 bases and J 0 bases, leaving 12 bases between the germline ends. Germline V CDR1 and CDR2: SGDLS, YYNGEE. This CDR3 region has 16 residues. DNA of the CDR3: TGTGCCAGCAGCGTGGTCGCGGATCACTCCTACAATGAGCAGTTCTTC. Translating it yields CASSVVADHSYNEQFF.

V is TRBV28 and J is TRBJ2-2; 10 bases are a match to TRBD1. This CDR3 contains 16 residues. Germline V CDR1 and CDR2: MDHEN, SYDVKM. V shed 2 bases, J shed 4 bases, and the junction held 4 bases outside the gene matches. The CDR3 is CASSLRDRGVTGELFF. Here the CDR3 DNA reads TGTGCCAGCAGTTTAAGGGACAGGGGAGTCACCGGGGAGCTGTTTTTT.

The CDR3 region has the DNA TGTGCCAGCAGCCGAGTCCGGTGGTGTGGGGCCCTCTATAATTCACCCCTCCACTTT. Residues: CASSRVRWCGALYNSPLHF. J is TRBJ1-6 and V is TRBV5-4; TRBD1 might be the D (5 bases). V lost 4 bases, J lost 3 bases, and 23 bases lay in between. The CDR3 loop spans 19 amino acids. From germline, CDR1 is SGHNT and CDR2 YYREEE (reference sequence). Combining the CDR3 with reference TRBV5-4 and TRBJ1-6 gives the whole variable domain ETGVTQSPTHLIKTRGQQVTLRCSSQSGHNTVSWYQQALGQGPQFIFQYYREEENGRGNFPPRFSGLQFPNYSSELNVNALELDDSALYLCASSRVRWCGALYNSPLHFGNGTRLTVT.

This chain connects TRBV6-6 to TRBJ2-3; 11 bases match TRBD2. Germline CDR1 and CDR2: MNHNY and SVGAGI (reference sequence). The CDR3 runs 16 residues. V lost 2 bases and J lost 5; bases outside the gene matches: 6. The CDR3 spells CASSYGGLAGGDTQYF. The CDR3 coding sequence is TGTGCCAGCAGTTACGGGGGGCTAGCGGGAGGAGATACGCAGTATTTT.

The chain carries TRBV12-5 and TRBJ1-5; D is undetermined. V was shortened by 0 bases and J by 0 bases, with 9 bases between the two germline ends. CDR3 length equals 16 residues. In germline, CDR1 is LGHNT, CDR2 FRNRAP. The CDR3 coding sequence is TGTGCTAGTGGTTTGGTGCGGGCCTATAGCAATCAGCCCCAGCATTTT. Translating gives CASGLVRAYSNQPQHF.

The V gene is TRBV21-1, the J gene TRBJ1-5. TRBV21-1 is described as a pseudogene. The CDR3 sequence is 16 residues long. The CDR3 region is CASSSRWSGSNQPQHF. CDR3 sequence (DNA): TGTGCCAGCAGCAGTAGATGGAGCGGTAGCAATCAGCCCCAGCATTTT.

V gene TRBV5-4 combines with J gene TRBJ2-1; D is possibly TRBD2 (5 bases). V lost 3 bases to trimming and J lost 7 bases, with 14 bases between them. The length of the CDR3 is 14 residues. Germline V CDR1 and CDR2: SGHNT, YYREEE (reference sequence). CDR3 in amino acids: CASSSNFRRNEQFF. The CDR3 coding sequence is TGTGCCAGCAGCTCCAACTTCCGGAGGAATGAGCAGTTCTTC.

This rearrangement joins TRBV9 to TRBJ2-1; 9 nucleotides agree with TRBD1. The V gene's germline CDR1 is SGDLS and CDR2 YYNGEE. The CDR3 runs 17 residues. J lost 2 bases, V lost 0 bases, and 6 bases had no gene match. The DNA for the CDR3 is TGTGCCAGCAGCGTAGGAAGGGGGACAGGGACCTACAATGAGCAGTTCTTC. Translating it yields CASSVGRGTGTYNEQFF.

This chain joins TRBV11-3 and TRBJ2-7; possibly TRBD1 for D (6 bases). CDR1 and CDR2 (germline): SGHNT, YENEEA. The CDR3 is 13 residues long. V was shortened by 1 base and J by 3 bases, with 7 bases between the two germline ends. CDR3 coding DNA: TGTGCCAGCAGCTTAGGGACAGTCTACGAGCAGTACTTC. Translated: CASSLGTVYEQYF.

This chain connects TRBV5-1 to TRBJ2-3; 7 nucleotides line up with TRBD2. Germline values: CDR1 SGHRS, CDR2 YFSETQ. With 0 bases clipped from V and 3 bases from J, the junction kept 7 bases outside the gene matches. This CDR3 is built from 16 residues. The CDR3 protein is CASSLGVLAVTDTQYF. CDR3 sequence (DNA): TGCGCCAGCAGCTTGGGGGTTCTAGCGGTAACAGATACGCAGTATTTT.

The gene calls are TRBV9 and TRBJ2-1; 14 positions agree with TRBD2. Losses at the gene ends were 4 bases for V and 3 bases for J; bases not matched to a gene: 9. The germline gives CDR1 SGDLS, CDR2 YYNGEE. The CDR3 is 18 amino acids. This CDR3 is CASSPGTSGRGGYNEQFF. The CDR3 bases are TGTGCCAGCAGCCCCGGGACTAGCGGGAGAGGGGGCTACAATGAGCAGTTCTTC.

The CDR3, as DNA: TGTGCCAGCAGCGTAGCGGACAGGGATGGGCAAGAGACCCAGTACTTC. Protein: CASSVADRDGQETQYF. This chain links TRBV9 with TRBJ2-5; 8 nucleotides line up with TRBD1. V gave up 0 bases and J gave up 2 bases; unmatched junction bases: 6. There are 16 residues in the CDR3. Per germline, CDR1 SGDLS and CDR2 YYNGEE.

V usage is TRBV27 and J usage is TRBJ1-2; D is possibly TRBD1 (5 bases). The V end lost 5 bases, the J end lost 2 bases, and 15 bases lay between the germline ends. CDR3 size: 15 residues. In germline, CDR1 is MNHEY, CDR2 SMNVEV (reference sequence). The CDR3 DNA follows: TGTGCCAGCAGTCCAGGACATGATGGAAACTATGGCTACACCTTC. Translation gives CASSPGHDGNYGYTF.

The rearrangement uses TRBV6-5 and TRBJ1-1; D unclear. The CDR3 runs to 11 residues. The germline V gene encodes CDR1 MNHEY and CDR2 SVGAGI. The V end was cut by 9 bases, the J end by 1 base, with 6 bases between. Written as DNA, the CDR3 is TGTGCCAGTAGAAAGAACACTGAAGCTTTCTTT. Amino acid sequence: CASRKNTEAFF.

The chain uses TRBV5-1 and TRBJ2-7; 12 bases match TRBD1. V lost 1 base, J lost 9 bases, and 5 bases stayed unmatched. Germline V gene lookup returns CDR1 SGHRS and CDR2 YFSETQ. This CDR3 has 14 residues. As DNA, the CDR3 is TGCGCCAGCAGCTTGACGGGACAGGGGGCAGTGCAGTACTTC. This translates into CASSLTGQGAVQYF.

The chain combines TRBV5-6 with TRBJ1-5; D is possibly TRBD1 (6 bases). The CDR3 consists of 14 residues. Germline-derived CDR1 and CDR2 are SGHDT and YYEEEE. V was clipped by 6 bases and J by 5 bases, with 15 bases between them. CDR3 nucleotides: TGTGCCAGCACCAGATGGGCAGGGGATCAGCCCCAGCATTTT. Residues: CASTRWAGDQPQHF. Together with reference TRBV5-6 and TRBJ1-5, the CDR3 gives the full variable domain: DAGVTQSPTHLIKTRGQQVTLRCSPKSGHDTVSWYQQALGQGPQFIFQYYEEEERQRGNFPDRFSGHQFPNYSSELNVNALLLGDSALYLCASTRWAGDQPQHFGDGTRLSIL.

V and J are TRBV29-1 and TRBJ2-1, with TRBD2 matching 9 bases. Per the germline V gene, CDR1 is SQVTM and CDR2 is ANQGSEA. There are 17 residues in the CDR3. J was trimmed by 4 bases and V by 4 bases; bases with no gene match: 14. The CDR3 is CSVASSPGLALYNEQFF. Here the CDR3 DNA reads TGCAGCGTTGCCTCATCCCCGGGACTAGCCCTTTACAATGAGCAGTTCTTC.

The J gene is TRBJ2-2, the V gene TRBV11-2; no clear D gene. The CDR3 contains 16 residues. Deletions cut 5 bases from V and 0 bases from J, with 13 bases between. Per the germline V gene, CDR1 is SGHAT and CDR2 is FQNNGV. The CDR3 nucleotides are TGTGCCAGCAGCCTGAACCCCACACCGAACACCGGGGAGCTGTTTTTT. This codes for CASSLNPTPNTGELFF.